A selection of T cell receptor beta chains follows, all from one sample in a study of radiotherapy plus CTLA-4 blockade in lung cancer. The table came from immunoSEQ multiplex PCR; TCRdb's copy has only in-frame clones and leaves some out. The sample includes about 83,000 clones, more than 60% seen only once; the top ten take less than 4%. Here the sequenced sample was peripheral blood, taken from a patient treated with radiotherapy plus ipilimumab. Receptors originate from a human donor with non-small cell lung cancer who had a partial response to radiotherapy plus ipilimumab. Some clones in this sample may be carry-over from other donors' samples. Each CDR3 is given with its conserved first and last residue. The order of the fields is V gene, J gene, D gene, clone size, CDR3 protein, CDR3 DNA. A D gene is named only where the DNA matches it firmly. Clone size appears in some rows only: once, few, many, or a class for an expanded clone.

>TRBV6-1|TRBJ2-7|TRBD2|-
CASSEHYRDRRLAGSGYEQYF
TGTGCCAGCAGTGAACACTACCGGGACAGGCGACTAGCGGGATCGGGCTACGAGCAGTACTTC
>TRBV18|TRBJ1-4|-|-
CASSPTGPTNEKLFF
TGTGCCAGCTCACCTACAGGGCCAACTAATGAAAAACTGTTTTTT
>TRBV6-1|TRBJ1-2|TRBD1|-
CASSGTGQGNYGYTF
TGTGCCAGCAGTGGGACGGGACAGGGGAACTATGGCTACACCTTC
>TRBV5-4|TRBJ2-5|TRBD2|few
CASSLGGGGGETQYF
TGTGCCAGCAGCTTGGGAGGCGGGGGGGGAGAGACCCAGTACTTC
>TRBV4-1|TRBJ1-1|-|-
CASSQTGAGNTEAFF
TGCGCCAGCAGCCAGACGGGTGCGGGGAACACTGAAGCTTTCTTT
>TRBV5-6|TRBJ2-7|-|once
CASSLPTYEQYF
TGTGCCAGCAGCTTGCCCACCTACGAGCAGTACTTC
>TRBV5-1|TRBJ1-1|-|-
CASSAGTAADPNTEAFF
TGCGCCAGCAGCGCGGGGACGGCCGCTGACCCGAACACTGAAGCTTTCTTT
>TRBV11-2|TRBJ1-2|-|once
CASSLSQVYGYTF
TGTGCCAGCAGCCTATCACAGGTTTATGGCTACACCTTC
>TRBV28|TRBJ2-3|-|-
CASSPGARRTDTQYF
TGTGCCAGCAGTCCGGGTGCCCGCCGCACAGATACGCAGTATTTT
>TRBV7-7|TRBJ1-1|-|-
CASSPVNRNTEAFF
TGTGCCAGCAGCCCCGTAAACAGGAACACTGAAGCTTTCTTT
>TRBV7-6|TRBJ2-1|TRBD2|-
CASSRSGGAGYNEQFF
TGTGCCAGCAGCAGAAGCGGGGGGGCGGGCTACAATGAGCAGTTCTTC
>TRBV9|TRBJ2-1|-|-
CASSVARGDNEQFF
TGTGCCAGCAGCGTAGCTCGCGGGGACAATGAGCAGTTCTTC
>TRBV5-6|TRBJ2-7|-|-
CASSLGGGGIGEQYF
TGTGCCAGCAGCTTAGGAGGAGGAGGTATTGGCGAGCAGTACTTC
>TRBV5-1|TRBJ2-7|-|-
CASSLGERYEQYF
TGCGCCAGCAGTTTGGGAGAGCGCTATGAGCAGTACTTC
>TRBV2|TRBJ1-2|-|-
CASTRGGDPGIGGYTF
TGTGCCAGCACCCGTGGAGGAGACCCCGGGATTGGTGGCTACACCTTC
>TRBV7-2|TRBJ2-1|TRBD2|-
CASSPRVAGGAVEQFF
TGTGCCAGCAGCCCCAGGGTAGCGGGGGGTGCGGTCGAGCAGTTCTTC
>TRBV4-2|TRBJ2-5|-|-
CASSQVVSTGETQYF
TGTGCCAGCAGCCAGGTTGTATCGACGGGGGAGACCCAGTACTTC
>TRBV2|TRBJ2-2|TRBD1|-
CASTRLDRWNTGELFF
TGTGCCAGCACCCGCCTGGACAGGTGGAACACCGGGGAGCTGTTTTTT
>TRBV9|TRBJ2-2|-|-
CASSPRDTNTGELFF
TGTGCCAGCAGCCCCCGGGACACAAACACCGGGGAGCTGTTTTTT
>TRBV5-1|TRBJ1-6|TRBD1|-
CASSLGGTGRSPLHF
TGCGCCAGCAGCTTGGGTGGGACAGGCCGGTCACCCCTCCACTTT
>TRBV7-2|TRBJ2-5|TRBD1|-
CASSVQGGPFQETQYF
TGTGCCAGCAGCGTACAGGGGGGCCCCTTTCAAGAGACCCAGTACTTC
>TRBV2|TRBJ1-6|-|-
CASSPGRGSYNSPLHF
TGTGCCAGCAGTCCCGGCAGGGGCTCCTATAATTCACCCCTCCACTTT
>TRBV5-1|TRBJ2-3|-|-
CASSLGAGTDTQYF
TGCGCCAGCAGCTTGGGTGCAGGAACAGATACGCAGTATTTT
>TRBV7-3|TRBJ2-5|TRBD2|once
CASSLAGGQETQYF
TGTGCCAGCAGCTTAGCGGGGGGACAAGAGACCCAGTACTTC
>TRBV15|TRBJ2-1|-|-
CATSRDRRGEQFF
TGTGCCACCAGCAGAGATCGGCGGGGAGAGCAGTTCTTC
>TRBV9|TRBJ2-7|-|-
CASSPRQDAYEQYF
TGTGCCAGCAGCCCTCGACAGGATGCCTACGAGCAGTACTTC
>TRBV7-3|TRBJ2-1|TRBD2|-
CASTNRGGSSYNEQFF
TGTGCCAGCACCAACCGCGGGGGGAGCTCCTACAATGAGCAGTTCTTC
>TRBV10-1|TRBJ2-3|TRBD2|-
CASSESTGGPDTQYF
TGCGCCAGCAGTGAGTCGACGGGAGGGCCAGATACGCAGTATTTT
>TRBV7-2|TRBJ2-7|-|-
CASSLGIGGSTYEQYF
TGTGCCAGCAGCTTAGGCATAGGCGGGTCAACCTACGAGCAGTACTTC
>TRBV18|TRBJ2-5|-|-
CASSPAGRKETQYF
TGTGCCAGCTCACCGGCAGGAAGGAAGGAGACCCAGTACTTC
>TRBV18|TRBJ2-3|TRBD2|-
CASSRGLAPDTQYF
TGTGCCAGCTCACGGGGACTAGCACCAGATACGCAGTATTTT